This entry concerns a single T cell receptor beta chain. In the original processing: How many nucleated cells were present was estimated from reference gene primer amplification. The protocol was immunoSEQ multiplex PCR, while the TCRdb copy is restricted to in-frame clones and leaves out a portion. The V and J calls and the clone size are those of that table, but D and trimming were determined from the DNA. Here the sample spans about 200,000 clones, roughly 80% being singletons. The sample comes from a study of blood T cell repertoires in COVID-19. The overall study: The samples span acute and convalescent COVID-19 from the United States, Italy and Spain. Sources were T cells, B-cell-depleted T cells, or PBMCs; the material itself was cDNA or gDNA.

Germline V CDR1 and CDR2: SNHLY, FYNNEI. This CDR3 has 13 amino acids. J lost 6 bases, V lost 5 bases, and 5 bases had no gene match. Sequencing input: peripheral blood. The receptor was isolated from a woman aged 70 to 79 with acute or convalescent COVID-19. J is TRBJ2-3 and V is TRBV2; 7 nucleotides agree with TRBD1. CDR3 region: CASSTGVDDTQYF. As DNA, the CDR3 is TGTGCCAGCAGTACAGGGGTAGATGATACGCAGTATTTT.